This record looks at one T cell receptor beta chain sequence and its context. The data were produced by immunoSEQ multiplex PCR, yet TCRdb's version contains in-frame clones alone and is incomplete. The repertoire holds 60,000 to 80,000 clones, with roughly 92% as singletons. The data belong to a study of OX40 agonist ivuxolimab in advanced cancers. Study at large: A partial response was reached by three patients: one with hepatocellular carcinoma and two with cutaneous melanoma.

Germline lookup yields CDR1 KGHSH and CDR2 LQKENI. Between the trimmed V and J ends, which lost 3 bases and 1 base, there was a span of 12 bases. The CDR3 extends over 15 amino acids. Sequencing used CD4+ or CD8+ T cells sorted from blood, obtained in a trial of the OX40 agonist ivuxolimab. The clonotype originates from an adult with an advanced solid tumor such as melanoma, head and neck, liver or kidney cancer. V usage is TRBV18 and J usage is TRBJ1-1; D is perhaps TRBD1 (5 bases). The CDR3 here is CASSPAGGGNTEAFF. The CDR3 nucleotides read TGTGCCAGCTCACCGGCCGGTGGGGGGAACACTGAAGCTTTCTTT.